This passage covers 19 T cell receptor beta chains from one sample sequenced in a study of OX40 agonist ivuxolimab in advanced cancers. Method: immunoSEQ multiplex PCR; TCRdb's copy keeps in-frame clones and lacks some. The table shows 45,000 to 60,000 clones, with 90% occurring only once. The sequencing used CD4+ or CD8+ T cells sorted from blood, collected in a trial of the OX40 agonist ivuxolimab. Receptor source: an adult with an advanced solid tumor such as melanoma, head and neck, liver or kidney cancer.

This rearrangement joins TRBV28 to TRBJ1-5, with 11 bases matching TRBD1. Trimming at V came to 6 bases and at J to 6 bases, leaving 7 bases not matched to a gene. Germline CDR1 MDHEN, CDR2 SYDVKM. The CDR3 extends over 15 amino acids. CDR3 residues: CASSQGQGAIQPQHF. The CDR3 DNA is TGTGCCAGCAGCCAAGGACAGGGGGCGATTCAGCCCCAGCATTTT.

The CDR3 DNA follows: TGTGCCAGCAGCCTTATTACGGCTTACGATACGCAGTATTTT. Encoded protein: CASSLITAYDTQYF. The rearrangement joins TRBV5-8 to TRBJ2-3; D call uncertain. Germline CDR1 is SGHTS and CDR2 is YDEGEE. The CDR3 extends over 14 amino acids. The germline V and J ends were trimmed by 4 bases and 6 bases, with 15 bases remaining between them.

The rearrangement joins TRBV5-6 to TRBJ1-2; D remains unclear. The length of the CDR3 is 14 residues. The V gene's germline CDR1 is SGHDT and CDR2 YYEEEE. The ends were cut back, 7 bases at V and 8 bases at J, with 21 bases in the middle. The CDR3 loop is CASWLGGRGQGYTF. The CDR3 DNA sequence: TGTGCCAGCTGGCTTGGAGGAAGAGGGCAAGGCTACACCTTC.

The chain employs TRBV6-1 and TRBJ2-7, with D perhaps assigned TRBD1 or TRBD2 (5 bases each). Trimming took 2 bases from V and 3 from J, leaving 11 bases between them. The germline V gene encodes CDR1 MNHNS and CDR2 SASEGT. CDR3 length: 14 residues. DNA of the CDR3: TGTGCCAGCAGTGAACGGGGCACCAGCTACGAGCAGTACTTC. This sequence encodes CASSERGTSYEQYF.

CDR3 sequence (DNA): TGTGCCAGCAGTTTACGGGACAGGGGGCGTAATGAAAAACTGTTTTTT. Protein sequence: CASSLRDRGRNEKLFF. This chain joins TRBV28 and TRBJ1-4, with 12 bases matching TRBD1. The junction had 2 bases not matched to a gene; V was cut back by 2 bases and J by 4 bases. Germline V CDR1 and CDR2: MDHEN, SYDVKM. CDR3 size: 16 residues.

The chain couples TRBV11-2 to TRBJ2-7; D remains unclear. V was shortened by 2 bases and J by 3 bases, with 8 bases between the two germline ends. Germline values: CDR1 SGHAT, CDR2 FQNNGV. This CDR3 contains 13 residues. CDR3 amino acids: CASSLRRSYEQYF. CDR3 coding DNA: TGTGCCAGCAGCTTACGTCGGAGCTACGAGCAGTACTTC.

The chain uses TRBV5-1 and TRBJ1-4; no clear D. V lost 4 bases, J lost 3 bases, and 13 bases lay in between. The germline gives CDR1 SGHRS, CDR2 YFSETQ. The CDR3 totals 15 residues. The DNA of the CDR3 is TGCGCCAGCAGCCAAGTACCCGGATCTAATGAAAAACTGTTTTTT. Its translation is CASSQVPGSNEKLFF.

The V gene is TRBV19, the J gene TRBJ2-3; the match to TRBD2 covers 13 bases. Per the germline V gene, CDR1 is LNHDA and CDR2 is SQIVND (reference sequence). This CDR3 has 16 amino acids. The J segment lost 7 bases and the V segment lost 5 bases, leaving 9 bases of the junction unmatched. The CDR3 sequence is CASSPGLAGILNTQYF. DNA for the CDR3: TGTGCCAGTAGTCCGGGACTAGCGGGAATATTGAATACGCAGTATTTT.

The J gene is TRBJ2-3, the V gene TRBV9; 10 bases are a match to TRBD1. This CDR3 region has 17 residues. Germline lookup yields CDR1 SGDLS and CDR2 YYNGEE. V lost 6 bases, J lost 1 base, and 11 bases stayed unmatched. CDR3 sequence: CASNRRTGGIGTDTQYF. DNA of the CDR3: TGTGCCAGCAACCGAAGGACAGGGGGGATCGGCACAGATACGCAGTATTTT.

The genes are TRBV6-5 and TRBJ1-2; D is uncertain. This CDR3 is built from 16 residues. Germline assignment: CDR1 MNHEY and CDR2 SVGAGI. V lost 0 bases and J lost 8, with 19 bases in between. The CDR3 bases are TGTGCCAGCAGTTACTCGAGGGAGGTTCCCTTTTCGGGCTACACCTTC. Amino acids: CASSYSREVPFSGYTF.

The count of this clone is one. The rearrangement uses TRBV9 and TRBJ1-2; D might be TRBD1 (5 bases). Trimming took 4 bases from V and 8 from J, leaving 15 bases between them. The CDR3 loop spans 13 amino acids. Germline V gene data show CDR1 as SGDLS and CDR2 as YYNGEE. The CDR3 nucleotides are TGTGCCAGCAGCTCCGGGCGGGGCTCCGGCTACACCTTC. Its translation: CASSSGRGSGYTF.

V usage is TRBV4-3 and J usage is TRBJ1-2, with D possibly TRBD1 on 5 matching bases. CDR3 size: 15 residues. CDR1 is LGHNA, CDR2 YSLEER, per germline. The V and J ends lost 6 bases and 0 bases respectively, with 14 bases between them. In DNA form, the CDR3 reads TGCGCCAGCAGGCTCGGGACGGCGGCTAACTATGGCTACACCTTC. It specifies CASRLGTAANYGYTF.

The chain uses TRBV28 and TRBJ2-7, with D perhaps matching TRBD2 (7 bases). The CDR3 totals 15 residues. Germline loops: CDR1 MDHEN, CDR2 SYDVKM. V dropped 7 bases and J dropped 4 bases, with 20 bases sitting between them. For the CDR3, the DNA is TGTGCCAGCATCGAAAGGGGGAGCGGGACTTACGAGCAGTACTTC. Amino acid sequence: CASIERGSGTYEQYF.

The chain couples TRBV5-1 to TRBJ2-7; no firm D call. CDR1 and CDR2 from the germline V gene are SGHRS and YFSETQ. V lost 4 bases to trimming and J lost 4 bases, with 12 bases between them. The CDR3 totals 13 residues. The CDR3 here is CASSPLEGYEQYF. The CDR3 nucleotides read TGCGCCAGCAGCCCGCTAGAAGGTTACGAGCAGTACTTC.

The chain recombines TRBV18 with TRBJ2-3; TRBD2 is a possible D gene (5 bases). Germline CDR1 reads KGHSH; CDR2 reads LQKENI. Deletions cut 3 bases from V and 12 bases from J, with 25 bases between. This CDR3 is 16 amino acids long. The CDR3 DNA sequence: TGTGCCAGCTCACCGGACGGGATGACTAACGGTATTATTCAGTATTTT. It codes for CASSPDGMTNGIIQYF.

Here the CDR3 reads CASSQDKSSQGYTF. The CDR3 DNA reads TGCGCCAGCAGCCAAGATAAGTCGAGTCAGGGCTACACCTTC. The V call is TRBV4-3, the J call TRBJ1-2; D unclear. CDR3 length: 14 amino acids. V was cut by 0 bases and J by 8 bases, with 13 bases left in between. Germline CDR1 is LGHNA and CDR2 is YSLEER.

V is TRBV28 and J is TRBJ2-5; the D gene could be TRBD1 or TRBD2 (5 bases each). Deletions cut 1 base from V and 4 bases from J, with 7 bases between. The CDR3 extends over 13 amino acids. Germline lookup yields CDR1 MDHEN and CDR2 SYDVKM. The DNA for the CDR3 is TGTGCCAGCAGTTTATTTGGGACAGAGACCCAGTACTTC. Amino acids: CASSLFGTETQYF.

The rearrangement joins TRBV19 to TRBJ1-2; D gene uncertain. Trimming took off 1 base at V and 0 bases at J, with 6 bases between the two ends. The CDR3 sequence is 14 residues long. CDR1 is LNHDA and CDR2 is SQIVND in the germline V gene (reference sequence). In DNA form, the CDR3 reads TGTGCCAGTAGTATAGGACCAGCTAACTATGGCTACACCTTC. Amino acids: CASSIGPANYGYTF.

The chain joins TRBV18 to TRBJ1-1, with TRBD1 identical over 10 bases. The CDR3 is 17 residues long. V lost 2 bases and J lost 0; bases outside the gene matches: 6. The germline V gene has CDR1 KGHSH and CDR2 LQKENI. Here the CDR3 reads CASSPMGTGAMNTEAFF. CDR3 nucleotides: TGTGCCAGCTCACCAATGGGGACAGGGGCGATGAACACTGAAGCTTTCTTT.